Here is one T cell receptor beta chain with its context. Antigen specificity is unknown. Authors' data handling: From ImmunoSEQ came sequences covering only the junction and carrying no quality scores, so filtering differed. Clones were read by immunoSEQ multiplex PCR, and TCRdb kept only the in-frame ones, dropping some. Clone size and V and J calls were adopted from that table, with D and trimming inferred from the DNA. The data contain approximately 1.5 million clones, 95% to 99% of them singletons. The sample comes from a study of shared clonotypes between healthy human individuals. Broader study findings: A limitation of the genetic and exposure-history diversity represented arose from few donors.

The CDR3 is 15 amino acids. Looked up from germline, CDR1 is PRHDT and CDR2 is FYEKMQ (reference sequence). V trimming: 5 bases; J trimming: 8 bases; junction bases outside the gene matches: 7. Sequencing used naive CD4+ T cells sorted from blood. Stated subset: CD45RA+ positively selected. This TCR was recovered from a man aged 25 to 45 in good health. The V gene is TRBV13, the J gene TRBJ2-1, with 12 bases lining up with TRBD2. CDR3 in DNA: TGTGCCAGCAGCCCCCTAGCGGGAGGGATCTATGAGCAGTTCTTC. Protein product: CASSPLAGGIYEQFF.